The entry below gives a single TCR beta chain sequence along with its context. The data are from a study of shared clonotypes between healthy human individuals. Between the trimmed V and J ends, which lost 2 bases and 1 base, there was a span of 11 bases. CDR1 KGHSH and CDR2 LQKENI come from the germline V gene. CDR3 length: 15 amino acids. Sequenced by immunoSEQ multiplex PCR; TCRdb stores in-frame clones only, minus some. The sample lists approximately 510,000 clones, more than 65% occurring once. The sequenced material came from PBMCs. V usage is TRBV18 and J usage is TRBJ2-5; weak D call: TRBD2 (6 bases). The sequence was obtained from a middle-aged woman in good health. Some clones in this sample may be carry-over from other donors' samples. This chain's CDR3 is CASSPIGSAQETQYF. CDR3 sequence (DNA): TGTGCCAGCTCACCAATCGGGAGTGCCCAAGAGACCCAGTACTTC.